A single sample gave rise to the 30 T cell receptor beta chains below, sequenced in a study of OX40 agonist ivuxolimab in advanced cancers. Assay used: immunoSEQ multiplex PCR; TCRdb lists only in-frame clones, some missing. The sample lists tens of thousands of clones, 70% to 90% occurring once. The input for sequencing was CD4+ or CD8+ T cells sorted from blood, taken in a trial of the OX40 agonist ivuxolimab. The source is an adult with an advanced solid tumor such as melanoma, head and neck, liver or kidney cancer.

This chain uses TRBV11-3 with TRBJ2-1, with 12 bases fitting TRBD2. Looked up from germline, CDR1 is SGHNT and CDR2 is YENEEA. The CDR3 length is 14 residues. Unmatched junction bases numbered 4, after V lost 4 bases and J lost 9 bases. The CDR3 nucleotides read TGTGCCAGCAGCTCTTGGACTAGCGGGGCTGAGCAGTTCTTC. Its protein is CASSSWTSGAEQFF.

This clone has a single count. The gene calls are TRBV2 and TRBJ1-5, with D uncertain. The V gene lost 3 bases and the J gene lost 4 bases, with 13 bases spanning the gap. Per germline, CDR1 SNHLY and CDR2 FYNNEI. The CDR3 is 15 residues long. The CDR3 loop reads CASSEPGNPNQPQHF. CDR3 DNA sequence: TGTGCCAGCAGTGAGCCCGGGAACCCAAATCAGCCCCAGCATTTT.

The chain carries TRBV9 and TRBJ1-1; weak D call: TRBD1 (5 bases). The V gene's germline CDR1 is SGDLS and CDR2 YYNGEE. The CDR3 contains 14 residues. Trimming pared 3 bases from V and 4 bases from J, leaving 13 bases between. CDR3 coding DNA: TGTGCCAGCAGCGCGGGGGACGCCGGCACTGAAGCTTTCTTT. As protein: CASSAGDAGTEAFF.

This clone appeared a single time. The genes are TRBV9 and TRBJ2-1; 7 bases align to TRBD2. V trimming: 0 bases; J trimming: 5 bases; junction bases outside the gene matches: 5. Per germline, CDR1 SGDLS and CDR2 YYNGEE. The CDR3 covers 15 residues. As DNA, the CDR3 is TGTGCCAGCAGCGTAGTTGGGACTACCAACAATGAGCAGTTCTTC. This gives the protein CASSVVGTTNNEQFF.

This rearrangement joins TRBV6-5 to TRBJ2-2; 7 bases are a match to TRBD2. The J segment lost 6 bases and the V segment lost 0 bases, leaving 4 bases of the junction unmatched. This CDR3 has 15 residues. The V gene's germline CDR1 is MNHEY and CDR2 SVGAGI. The DNA for the CDR3 is TGTGCCAGCAGTTACTCTCTGGGAGGGGCCGGGGAGCTGTTTTTT. It codes for CASSYSLGGAGELFF.

The chain is built from TRBV19 and TRBJ1-5; TRBD1 matches 8 bases. The CDR3 contains 18 residues. The germline CDR1 and CDR2 sequences are LNHDA and SQIVND (reference sequence). With 1 base clipped from V and 1 base from J, the junction kept 9 bases outside the gene matches. This chain's CDR3 is CASSIGPGQENSNQPQHF. CDR3 DNA sequence: TGTGCCAGTAGTATAGGGCCGGGACAGGAAAACAGCAATCAGCCCCAGCATTTT.

The chain links TRBV27 to TRBJ1-4; no firm D call. The CDR3 consists of 16 residues. The V gene's germline CDR1 is MNHEY and CDR2 SMNVEV (reference sequence). The V gene lost 0 bases and the J gene lost 0 bases, with 8 bases spanning the gap. The CDR3: CASSLSGSTTNEKLFF. DNA for the CDR3: TGTGCCAGCAGTTTATCGGGGTCCACAACTAATGAAAAACTGTTTTTT.

The chain links TRBV6-1 to TRBJ2-1, with D unresolved. V lost 2 bases and J lost 7, with 3 bases in between. The germline V gene encodes CDR1 MNHNS and CDR2 SASEGT. The CDR3 extends over 11 amino acids. The CDR3 DNA follows: TGTGCCAGCAGTGAAATGAATGAGCAGTTCTTC. It specifies CASSEMNEQFF.

This chain connects TRBV10-2 to TRBJ2-2; weak D call: TRBD2 (5 bases). CDR3 size: 15 residues. CDR1 WSHSY and CDR2 SAAADI come from the germline V gene. V lost 7 bases, J lost 4 bases, and 16 bases lay in between. The CDR3 sequence is CASNPNGMFTGELFF. CDR3 sequence (DNA): TGCGCCAGCAACCCAAACGGGATGTTCACCGGGGAGCTGTTTTTT.

This clone was observed a few times. This chain joins TRBV21-1 and TRBJ2-1; TRBD2, as called in the table, went unchecked against the DNA. TRBV21-1 is tagged as a pseudogene. This CDR3 has 17 amino acids. The CDR3 nucleotides are TGTGCCAGCAGCAAAGCGGCTAGCGGGAGCTCCTACAATGAGCAGTTCTTC. Translated, it gives CASSKAASGSSYNEQFF.

This chain joins TRBV11-2 and TRBJ2-1, with D uncertain. V dropped 1 base and J dropped 0 bases, with 13 bases sitting between them. The CDR3 has 17 amino acids. Looked up from germline, CDR1 is SGHAT and CDR2 is FQNNGV. Written as DNA, the CDR3 is TGTGCCAGCAGCTTAGCCCCCCCGCGTTCCTCCTACAATGAGCAGTTCTTC. Its protein is CASSLAPPRSSYNEQFF.

This chain joins TRBV9 and TRBJ2-1, with TRBD2 identical over 8 bases. CDR1 is SGDLS, CDR2 YYNGEE, per germline. The CDR3 totals 15 residues. With 0 bases clipped from V and 8 bases from J, the junction kept 7 bases outside the gene matches. CDR3 region: CASSVAGGPLYEQFF. The CDR3 DNA sequence: TGTGCCAGCAGCGTAGCGGGGGGGCCTTTATATGAGCAGTTCTTC.

The rearrangement uses TRBV9 and TRBJ1-4, with D tentatively TRBD1 (6 bases). Germline lookup yields CDR1 SGDLS and CDR2 YYNGEE. V lost 0 bases, J lost 9 bases, and 12 bases lay in between. The CDR3 covers 14 residues. The CDR3 region has the DNA TGTGCCAGCAGCGTAGAAGGGGGATCGCAAAAACTGTTTTTT. It yields the protein CASSVEGGSQKLFF.

The chain joins TRBV21-1 to TRBJ2-2; the table's D call, TRBD2, was not checked against the DNA. TRBV21-1 is recorded as a pseudogene. CDR3 length: 17 residues. The CDR3 region has the DNA TGTGCCAGCAGCACGGGACTAGCGGGAGGGGATACCGGGGAGCTGTTTTTT. This translates into CASSTGLAGGDTGELFF.

V is TRBV27 and J is TRBJ2-7; D ambiguous. Germline values: CDR1 MNHEY, CDR2 SMNVEV (reference sequence). The V gene lost 2 bases and the J gene lost 2 bases, with 13 bases spanning the gap. The CDR3 extends over 15 amino acids. The CDR3 DNA is TGTGCCAGCAGTTTAGGAACAAGTGTACCCTACGAGCAGTACTTC. It translates to CASSLGTSVPYEQYF.

This clone rates as medium-sized. The sample holds other DNA sequences that translate to the same CDR3. This chain joins TRBV27 and TRBJ1-4, with D uncertain. Germline V gives CDR1 MNHEY, CDR2 SMNVEV (reference sequence). This CDR3 has 13 residues. Deletions cut 3 bases from V and 6 bases from J, with 8 bases between. As DNA, the CDR3 is TGTGCCAGCAGTTTGGGCAAGGATGAAAAACTGTTTTTT. Protein product: CASSLGKDEKLFF.

Comment on this clone: One end of the junction varies from germline; a read error may be responsible. Other DNA sequences in this sample translate to the same CDR3. This sequence joins TRBV6-1 and TRBJ1-5, with D unclear. The CDR3 covers 13 residues. Germline CDR1 MNHNS, CDR2 SASEGT. The CDR3 coding sequence is TGTGCTAGCAGTGAAGCCAGGCCGCTGCCCCAGCATTTT. Translated: CASSEARPLPQHF.

This chain uses TRBV4-3 with TRBJ1-6, with no clear D. Germline V gene data show CDR1 as LGHNA and CDR2 as YSLEER. The CDR3 loop spans 14 amino acids. Trimming cost V 0 bases and J 6 bases, with 6 bases left between them. The chain's CDR3 is CASSQESRNSPLHF. CDR3 coding DNA: TGCGCCAGCAGCCAAGAGTCCCGTAATTCACCCCTCCACTTT.

V usage is TRBV19 and J usage is TRBJ1-5; D is undetermined. The CDR3 is made up of 15 amino acids. Germline loops: CDR1 LNHDA, CDR2 SQIVND (reference sequence). V was trimmed by 5 bases and J by 6 bases, leaving 17 bases between them. CDR3 coding DNA: TGTGCCAGTAGTCATGGGGTGGCAGATTTTCAGCCCCAGCATTTT. As protein: CASSHGVADFQPQHF. The full variable domain, completed using reference TRBV19 and TRBJ1-5, is DGGITQSPKYLFRKEGQNVTLSCEQNLNHDAMYWYRQDPGQGLRLIYYSQIVNDFQKGDIAEGYSVSREKKESFPLTVTSAQKNPTAFYLCASSHGVADFQPQHFGDGTRLSIL.

This clone came up many times. The rearrangement links TRBV19 to TRBJ2-1, with 8 positions matching TRBD2. V lost 4 bases and J lost 0; bases outside the gene matches: 2. The CDR3 length is 15 residues. Germline CDR1 LNHDA, CDR2 SQIVND (reference sequence). For the CDR3, the DNA is TGTGCCAGTAGTAGCGGGGGGAGCTCCTACAATGAGCAGTTCTTC. The encoded protein is CASSSGGSSYNEQFF.

In DNA, the CDR3 is TGCAGTGCTAGATTTCTCTCCGAGCAGTACTTC. It encodes CSARFLSEQYF. This chain connects TRBV20-1 to TRBJ2-7; the D is unclear. Trimming pared 2 bases from V and 6 bases from J, leaving 8 bases between. In germline, CDR1 is DFQATT, CDR2 SNEGSKA (reference sequence). This CDR3 contains 11 residues.

Only a few counts were recorded for this clone. This chain links TRBV2 with TRBJ2-3; D call uncertain. V lost 5 bases and J 2 bases, leaving 8 bases between the germline ends. This CDR3 contains 13 residues. Per the germline V gene, CDR1 is SNHLY and CDR2 is FYNNEI. The CDR3 nucleotides read TGTGCCAGCAGTCCGGAGAACACAGATACGCAGTATTTT. Translating gives CASSPENTDTQYF.

J is TRBJ2-2 and V is TRBV4-1; a weak D match, TRBD2 (5 bases). The CDR3 is 12 residues long. The germline V gene has CDR1 MGHRA and CDR2 YSYEKL. V dropped 4 bases and J dropped 6 bases, with 6 bases sitting between them. The CDR3 DNA reads TGCGCCAGCAGCCGCGGGTCCGGGGAGCTGTTTTTT. This encodes CASSRGSGELFF.

This chain connects TRBV7-9 to TRBJ2-1, with D perhaps TRBD1 or TRBD2 (5 bases each). This CDR3 comprises 15 residues. Trimming took off 3 bases at V and 2 bases at J, with 11 bases between the two ends. Germline V gives CDR1 SEHNR, CDR2 FQNEAQ (reference sequence). CDR3 residues: CASSFLGDPYNEQFF. DNA for the CDR3: TGTGCCAGCAGCTTTTTGGGGGATCCCTACAATGAGCAGTTCTTC.

This sequence joins TRBV5-6 and TRBJ2-3, with D possibly being TRBD1 (5 bases). This CDR3 has 14 amino acids. Trimming cost V 2 bases and J 4 bases, with 11 bases left between them. Germline V gene lookup returns CDR1 SGHDT and CDR2 YYEEEE. CDR3 in DNA: TGTGCCAGCAGCTTACCAGGGCCGTCAGATACGCAGTATTTT. Translating it yields CASSLPGPSDTQYF. The full variable domain, in which reference TRBV5-6 and TRBJ2-3 provide the parts outside the CDR3, is DAGVTQSPTHLIKTRGQQVTLRCSPKSGHDTVSWYQQALGQGPQFIFQYYEEEERQRGNFPDRFSGHQFPNYSSELNVNALLLGDSALYLCASSLPGPSDTQYFGPGTRLTVL.

This chain links TRBV6-5 with TRBJ2-3, with D unclear. Germline CDR1 and CDR2: MNHEY and SVGAGI. The CDR3 spans 11 residues. V lost 2 bases to trimming and J lost 5 bases, with 2 bases between them. The CDR3 nucleotides are TGTGCCAGCAGTTACCAAGATACGCAGTATTTT. Its protein product is CASSYQDTQYF.

CDR3 in DNA: TGTGCCAGCAGCTTGTACGTCGAGCGGGGAAGCTACGAGCAGTACTTC. This encodes CASSLYVERGSYEQYF. The chain employs TRBV5-5 and TRBJ2-7, with 7 bases identical to TRBD2. The V gene's germline CDR1 is SGHKS and CDR2 YYEKEE (reference sequence). The CDR3 runs 16 residues. V was pared by 1 base and J by 3 bases, with 10 bases of the junction left unmatched.

The chain joins TRBV27 to TRBJ1-2, with unresolved D. The CDR3 contains 14 residues. Germline V gene sequence: CDR1 MNHEY, CDR2 SMNVEV (reference sequence). V lost 1 base and J lost 0, with 6 bases in between. The CDR3 DNA sequence: TGTGCCAGCAGTTTATTCCCAGCTAACTATGGCTACACCTTC. This sequence encodes CASSLFPANYGYTF.

The chain is built from TRBV6-5 and TRBJ1-5; TRBD1 aligns across 7 bases. Germline V CDR1 and CDR2: MNHEY, SVGAGI. This CDR3 is 13 amino acids long. The ends lost 6 bases at V and 4 bases at J; junction bases unmatched: 3. The chain's CDR3 is CASSSTGNQPQHF. The CDR3 bases are TGTGCCAGCAGCTCGACAGGGAATCAGCCCCAGCATTTT.

This chain connects TRBV4-2 to TRBJ2-7; 8 bases match TRBD1. This CDR3 has 15 amino acids. The V segment lost 3 bases and the J segment 2 bases; nucleotides outside the gene matches: 6. CDR1 and CDR2 (germline): LGHNA, YNFKEQ. The CDR3 DNA reads as TGTGCCAGCAGCCAGAGCGCAGGGGGCACCTACGAGCAGTACTTC. It is translated as CASSQSAGGTYEQYF.